This TCR beta chain was identified in a study of regulatory T cells in long-lasting Graves disease. Study context: Prior antithyroid drug treatment in newly diagnosed Graves' patients lasted under 3 months. Study-level findings and limits: The study found TRBV28, TRBJ1-2 and TRBJ2-5 favored in persistent disease. Accuracy may have suffered from the small sample size. Analyses excluded thyroid tissue, covering peripheral blood alone.

This clonotype was counted many times. The antigen is unknown. Libraries of TCR beta came from iRepertoire HTBI primers plus Arm-PCR of CDR3 regions. Using its own MiXCR run on the multiplex PCR reads, TCRdb lists one record per CDR3 protein. The sample includes about 370,000 distinct CDR3 sequences, 15% to 17% of them seen just once. With 6 bases removed from V and 0 bases from J, the gap between germline ends came to 12 bases. The CDR3 is 14 residues long. Noted time point: newly diagnosed GD, antithyroid drugs for less than 3 months. RNA isolated from PBMCs was used to make the TCR library. Sequencing used peripheral blood mononuclear cells (PBMCs), obtained at new diagnosis, from a patient treated with antithyroid drugs. The rearrangement links TRBV12-3 or TRBV12-4 to TRBJ2-7; unclear D gene. The clonotype was recovered from a female donor with Graves disease. The CDR3 loop is CASSLVVSSYEQYF. CDR3 sequence (DNA): TGTGCCAGCAGCCTAGTTGTCAGCTCCTACGAGCAGTACTTC.